Below, 18 T cell receptor beta chains from the same sample are listed, as sequenced in a study of CD8 T cells in Susac syndrome. About 0.5 to 1 ug RNA was reverse transcribed with random hexamers. TCRdb called the immunoSEQ multiplex PCR reads again in MiXCR, with one record for every CDR3 protein. This sample has just under 95,000 distinct CDR3 sequences, with 90% to 95% found just once. Sequences were obtained from CD4+ T cells from PBMCs. The receptors originated from a human donor with Susac syndrome.

CDR3 nucleotide sequence: TGTGCCAGCTGGCCGGGACAGGGGGCTGGGGCCAACGTCCTGACTTTC. This sequence encodes CASWPGQGAGANVLTF. The chain carries TRBV18 and TRBJ2-6; TRBD1 aligns across 11 bases. CDR1 is KGHSH, CDR2 LQKENI, per germline. V was pared by 7 bases and J by 2 bases, with 4 bases of the junction left unmatched. CDR3 size: 16 residues.

This sequence joins TRBV29-1 and TRBJ2-3; D remains ambiguous. Germline lookup yields CDR1 SQVTM and CDR2 ANQGSEA. The CDR3 has 8 residues. The V end was cut by 8 bases, the J end by 3 bases, with 0 bases between. This CDR3 is CSTDTQYF. In DNA form, the CDR3 reads TGCAGCACAGATACGCAGTATTTT.

The rearrangement joins TRBV29-1 to TRBJ1-1; D is ambiguous. Per germline, CDR1 SQVTM and CDR2 ANQGSEA. CDR3 length: 11 residues. V shed 7 bases and J shed 8 bases, with 14 bases lying between them. This CDR3 reads CSGGWRSEAFF. CDR3 nucleotide sequence: TGCAGCGGGGGTTGGCGGTCCGAAGCTTTCTTT. Complete variable domain (other parts from reference TRBV29-1 and TRBJ1-1): SAVISQKPSRDICQRGTSLTIQCQVDSQVTMMFWYRQQPGQSLTLIATANQGSEATYESGFVIDKFPISRPNLTFSTLTVSNMSPEDSSIYLCSGGWRSEAFFGQGTRLTVV.

This chain links TRBV9 with TRBJ1-5; 7 bases match TRBD1. The CDR3 length is 15 residues. Trimming removed 0 bases from V and 7 bases from J; junction bases left unmatched: 7. From germline, CDR1 is SGDLS and CDR2 YYNGEE. The CDR3 reads CASSVGGGSGQPQHF. In DNA form, the CDR3 reads TGTGCCAGCAGCGTAGGAGGGGGCTCCGGCCAGCCCCAGCATTTT.

This clonotype was seen a single time. The chain joins TRBV9 to TRBJ2-3; the D is unclear. The ends were cut back, 1 base at V and 0 bases at J, with 9 bases in the middle. Germline V gene sequence: CDR1 SGDLS, CDR2 YYNGEE. The CDR3 covers 15 residues. CDR3 sequence (DNA): TGTGCCAGCAGCGTAATGGGCCAGAGCACAGATACGCAGTATTTT. Protein sequence: CASSVMGQSTDTQYF.

The V call is TRBV29-1, the J call TRBJ2-3, with D hard to call. Germline V CDR1 and CDR2: SQVTM, ANQGSEA. The CDR3 totals 14 residues. V was trimmed by 3 bases and J by 2 bases, leaving 12 bases between them. This chain's CDR3 is CSVDNGLSTDTQYF. The CDR3 DNA is TGCAGCGTTGACAATGGGCTATCCACAGATACGCAGTATTTT.

The CDR3 reads CASSSVLEWFF. CDR3 DNA: TGTGCCAGCAGCTCCGTCTTGGAGTGGTTCTTC. This chain uses TRBV5-6 with TRBJ2-1, with D hard to call. Germline CDR1 and CDR2: SGHDT and YYEEEE. Trimming pared 3 bases from V and 15 bases from J, leaving 13 bases between. There are 11 residues in the CDR3.

This rearrangement joins TRBV12-3 or TRBV12-4 to TRBJ1-1; TRBD1 matches at 7 bases. V trimming: 5 bases; J trimming: 1 base; junction bases outside the gene matches: 4. The CDR3 is 14 residues long. The CDR3 sequence: CASSPTGRNTEAFF. The CDR3 DNA reads TGTGCCAGCAGTCCGACAGGGAGGAACACTGAAGCTTTCTTT.

The chain is built from TRBV12-3 or TRBV12-4 and TRBJ1-1; D is unclear. The CDR3 sequence is 15 residues long. Trimming took off 8 bases at V and 3 bases at J, with 19 bases between the two ends. The CDR3: CASGPRESEYTEAFF. For the CDR3, the DNA is TGTGCCAGCGGCCCTCGGGAGTCGGAGTACACTGAAGCTTTCTTT.

The chain has TRBV7-2 and TRBJ2-1; 7 nucleotides align to TRBD1. Trimming cost V 1 base and J 7 bases; bases outside gene matches: 7. Germline CDR1 reads SGHTA; CDR2 reads FQGNSA. The CDR3 contains 15 residues. The CDR3 loop reads CASSLEGAVGNEQFF. In nucleotides, the CDR3 is TGTGCCAGCAGCTTAGAGGGGGCAGTGGGGAATGAGCAGTTCTTC. Full variable domain (rest looked up from reference TRBV7-2 and TRBJ2-1): GAGVSQSPSNKVTEKGKDVELRCDPISGHTALYWYRQSLGQGLEFLIYFQGNSAPDKSGLPSDRFSAERTGGSVSTLTIQRTQQEDSAVYLCASSLEGAVGNEQFFGPGTRLTVL.

The chain links TRBV27 to TRBJ1-2, with a tentative D call TRBD1 (6 bases). This CDR3 is 14 amino acids long. Germline CDR1 and CDR2: MNHEY and SMNVEV (reference sequence). V lost 5 bases and J lost 4, with 14 bases in between. As DNA, the CDR3 is TGTGCCAGCAGTCCGAGACAGGCGGGCTATGGCTACACCTTC. Translated: CASSPRQAGYGYTF.

The rearrangement uses TRBV14 and TRBJ2-5; D unresolved. This CDR3 is built from 14 residues. Trimming shortened V by 4 bases and J by 4 bases, and 13 bases separated the two germline ends. CDR1 is SGHDN, CDR2 FVKESK, per germline. As DNA, the CDR3 is TGTGCCAGCAGCCTCCGATCCTGGGGAGAGACCCAGTACTTC. It translates to CASSLRSWGETQYF.

This sequence joins TRBV15 and TRBJ2-5; 9 nucleotides agree with TRBD1. Losses at the gene ends were 5 bases for V and 5 bases for J; bases not matched to a gene: 9. The CDR3 has 15 residues. Germline CDR1 and CDR2: LNHNV and YYDKDF (reference sequence). CDR3 in amino acids: CATSPGDRETETQYF. CDR3 in DNA: TGTGCCACCAGCCCCGGGGACAGGGAAACGGAGACCCAGTACTTC.

The rearrangement joins TRBV12-3 or TRBV12-4 to TRBJ1-2, with D perhaps matching TRBD1 (5 bases). V lost 5 bases, J lost 8 bases, and 12 bases lay in between. The CDR3 runs to 12 residues. The CDR3 is CASSLQGEGYTF. The CDR3 bases are TGTGCCAGCAGTCTCCAAGGGGAAGGCTACACCTTC.

The J gene is TRBJ2-1, the V gene TRBV19, with 12 nucleotides matching TRBD2. Germline trimming cut 5 bases from V and 8 bases from J; bases unmatched to any gene: 4. This CDR3 contains 14 residues. Germline CDR1 LNHDA, CDR2 SQIVND (reference sequence). The CDR3 region is CASSVASGGDEQFF. In DNA, the CDR3 is TGTGCCAGTAGTGTCGCTAGCGGGGGGGATGAGCAGTTCTTC.

The V and J genes are TRBV11-2 and TRBJ2-7; 10 bases fit TRBD2. Germline V gene sequence: CDR1 SGHAT, CDR2 FQNNGV. The CDR3 has 15 amino acids. Trimming at V came to 5 bases and at J to 3 bases, leaving 7 bases not matched to a gene. The CDR3 coding sequence is TGTGCCAGCAGCCCGCGGACTAGCGGAGACTACGAGCAGTACTTC. This sequence encodes CASSPRTSGDYEQYF.

This rearrangement joins TRBV21-1 to TRBJ1-1. TRBV21-1 is a pseudogene locus. The CDR3 is 12 residues long. The CDR3 sequence is CASSYKNTEAFF. The CDR3 DNA reads as TGTGCCAGCAGCTACAAGAACACTGAAGCTTTCTTT.

V usage is TRBV20-1 and J usage is TRBJ2-3; D is undetermined. V dropped 1 base and J dropped 0 bases, with 8 bases sitting between them. Germline V gives CDR1 DFQATT, CDR2 SNEGSKA (reference sequence). The CDR3 sequence is 14 residues long. CDR3: CSARVITSTDTQYF. As DNA, the CDR3 is TGCAGTGCTAGAGTCATAACTAGCACAGATACGCAGTATTTT.